The sequence of this T cell receptor beta chain was determined in a study of T cell responses to AZD1222 COVID-19 vaccine. General study points: With dominance at 160-218 and 743-854, vaccine-associated CD4 TCRs spanned spike. After two AZD1222 doses, spike-specific TCR breadth and depth rose versus day 0. Baseline antibody screening turned up just six or seven seropositive AZD1222 recipients.

Notes on this clone: The antigen is undetermined.

The data were produced by immunoSEQ multiplex PCR, yet TCRdb's version contains in-frame clones alone and is incomplete. This table has about 91,000 clones, approximately 90% appearing once. Germline V gene sequence: CDR1 MNHEY, CDR2 SVGEGT. V was clipped by 1 base and J by 7 bases, with 11 bases between them. CDR3 length equals 14 residues. The receptor's source is an adult who received the AZD1222 COVID-19 vaccine. V usage is TRBV6-2 or TRBV6-3 and J usage is TRBJ1-5, with TRBD1 as a possible D gene (6 bases). Sequencing was performed on peripheral blood, taken 28 days after the second AZD1222 dose. CDR3: CASSYYRAGQPQHF. The CDR3 DNA reads TGTGCCAGCAGTTACTACAGGGCCGGACAGCCCCAGCATTTT.